This entry lists 14 T cell receptor beta chains sequenced from one sample in a study of blood T cell repertoires in COVID-19. Sequencing was performed with immunoSEQ multiplex PCR; in TCRdb, only in-frame clones are kept and a portion is missing. Here the sample spans 130,000 to 150,000 clones, approximately 88% being singletons. The sequenced sample was peripheral blood. The origin of the receptors is a woman aged 45-60 years with acute or convalescent COVID-19.

V and J are TRBV19 and TRBJ1-5; possibly TRBD1 for D (6 bases). Germline CDR1 and CDR2: LNHDA and SQIVND (reference sequence). V lost 4 bases to trimming and J lost 7 bases, with 17 bases between them. The CDR3 loop spans 15 amino acids. CDR3 in DNA: TGTGCCAGTAGTACGGGAGGGGGTAAGGGGCAGCCCCAGCATTTT. Amino acid sequence: CASSTGGGKGQPQHF.

This sequence joins TRBV27 and TRBJ2-3; the match to TRBD2 covers 7 bases. Germline V gene data show CDR1 as MNHEY and CDR2 as SMNVEV (reference sequence). This CDR3 spans 15 amino acids. Trimming cost V 0 bases and J 5 bases; bases outside gene matches: 5. The CDR3 DNA reads as TGTGCCAGCAGTTTATCGAGCGGGGAGGGAGATACGCAGTATTTT. Translating gives CASSLSSGEGDTQYF.

The rearrangement links TRBV11-1 to TRBJ2-7; D possibly corresponds to TRBD1 (5 bases). This CDR3 is 13 amino acids long. V was shortened by 5 bases and J by 7 bases, with 15 bases between the two germline ends. Germline loops: CDR1 SGHAT, CDR2 FQDESV (reference sequence). The CDR3 region has the DNA TGTGCCAGCAGCCGACAGACCAGGGCGGAGCAGTACTTC. Encoded protein: CASSRQTRAEQYF.

This clone was seen a few times. The rearrangement joins TRBV29-1 to TRBJ2-5; D gene unclear. Trimming left V 2 bases short and J 1 base short, with 11 bases between. The CDR3 is 14 residues long. Germline loops: CDR1 SQVTM, CDR2 ANQGSEA. Here the CDR3 DNA reads TGCAGCGTTGAATTTGGAGCACCCCAAGAGACCCAGTACTTC. Protein product: CSVEFGAPQETQYF.

About this clone itself: The sample contains more than one DNA sequence encoding this CDR3. The CDR3 DNA follows: TGTGCCAGTAGTATAACGGGGGGCAATCAGCCCCAGCATTTT. It yields the protein CASSITGGNQPQHF. V is TRBV19 and J is TRBJ1-5, with D possibly matching TRBD1 (5 bases). Germline CDR1 reads LNHDA; CDR2 reads SQIVND (reference sequence). The CDR3 runs to 14 residues. Trimming stripped 2 bases from V and 2 bases from J, with 7 bases between.

The chain links TRBV2 to TRBJ1-5; a weak D match, TRBD1 (5 bases). Germline lookup yields CDR1 SNHLY and CDR2 FYNNEI. This CDR3 is 16 amino acids long. V was cut by 4 bases and J by 0 bases, with 13 bases left in between. CDR3 sequence (DNA): TGTGCCAGCAGTGTAGACAGCCCATATAGCAATCAGCCCCAGCATTTT. Its protein is CASSVDSPYSNQPQHF.

The rearrangement uses TRBV3-1 (or the pseudogene TRBV3-2) and TRBJ1-3, with D possibly matching TRBD1 (5 bases). Germline loops: CDR1 LGHDT, CDR2 YNNKEL (reference sequence). Trimming stripped 0 bases from V and 0 bases from J, with 12 bases between. This CDR3 is built from 17 residues. Written as DNA, the CDR3 is TGTGCCAGCAGCCAAGATTTAGGGGCTTCCTCTGGAAACACCATATATTTT. Translation: CASSQDLGASSGNTIYF.

V gene TRBV7-3 combines with J gene TRBJ1-2; the match to TRBD1 covers 12 bases. V shed 5 bases, J shed 8 bases, and the junction held 12 bases outside the gene matches. CDR1 is SGHTA and CDR2 is FQGTGA in the germline V gene. The length of the CDR3 is 16 residues. CDR3 bases: TGTGCCAGCAGCCCCAATGCGGGGGACAGGGGGCACGGCTACACCTTC. It codes for CASSPNAGDRGHGYTF. Full variable domain (missing parts from reference TRBV7-3 and TRBJ1-2): GAGVSQTPSNKVTEKGKYVELRCDPISGHTALYWYRQSLGQGPEFLIYFQGTGAADDSGLPNDRFFAVRPEGSVSTLKIQRTERGDSAVYLCASSPNAGDRGHGYTFGSGTRLTVV.

This clone was counted once. The gene calls are TRBV5-4 and TRBJ2-5; D possibly corresponds to TRBD2 (6 bases). This CDR3 has 14 residues. V shed 0 bases and J shed 5 bases, with 11 bases lying between them. The germline V gene encodes CDR1 SGHNT and CDR2 YYREEE (reference sequence). The DNA of the CDR3 is TGTGCCAGCAGCTTGGCCGGGGGATTGGAGACCCAGTACTTC. It specifies CASSLAGGLETQYF.

The J gene is TRBJ1-4, the V gene TRBV15, with 7 bases identical to TRBD1. CDR1 is LNHNV and CDR2 is YYDKDF in the germline V gene (reference sequence). The trim removed 6 bases at V and 4 bases at J, leaving 8 bases unmatched. The CDR3 covers 15 residues. The CDR3 DNA reads TGTGCCACCAGTAAGGGACAGCGAGATAATGAAAAACTGTTTTTT. It encodes CATSKGQRDNEKLFF.

The CDR3, as DNA: TGTGCCAGCAGTGACTCTTCCCCTAGCGGGAGGGAGGACGAGCAGTACTTC. Translated, it gives CASSDSSPSGREDEQYF. The J gene is TRBJ2-7, the V gene TRBV6-4; 12 bases map to TRBD2. V shed 0 bases and J 5 bases; nucleotides not matched to a gene: 8. This CDR3 region has 17 residues. Germline V gives CDR1 MRHNA, CDR2 SNTAGT.

The CDR3: CASTPGTAAYNEQFF. The CDR3 DNA is TGTGCCAGCACCCCCGGGACAGCGGCCTACAATGAGCAGTTCTTC. The chain combines TRBV2 with TRBJ2-1, with 7 positions matching TRBD1. The V segment lost 7 bases and the J segment 2 bases; nucleotides outside the gene matches: 8. Germline V lookup: CDR1 SNHLY, CDR2 FYNNEI. The CDR3 is 15 residues long.

This chain joins TRBV6-6 and TRBJ1-1, with D uncertain. Trimming took off 4 bases at V and 3 bases at J, with 18 bases between the two ends. Germline V gives CDR1 MNHNY, CDR2 SVGAGI (reference sequence). CDR3 length: 16 amino acids. As DNA, the CDR3 is TGTGCCAGCAGTTCCATGGGAGGCGGCGGTCACACTGAAGCTTTCTTT. This translates into CASSSMGGGGHTEAFF.

The CDR3, as DNA: TGTGCCAGCCAGGACAGGGGTTGGGGCTTAAACACTGAAGCTTTCTTT. It specifies CASQDRGWGLNTEAFF. The chain employs TRBV19 and TRBJ1-1; 9 nucleotides line up with TRBD1. The germline gives CDR1 LNHDA, CDR2 SQIVND (reference sequence). V shed 9 bases and J 2 bases; nucleotides not matched to a gene: 13. This CDR3 has 16 residues. The whole variable domain, remainder taken from reference TRBV19 and TRBJ1-1, is DGGITQSPKYLFRKEGQNVTLSCEQNLNHDAMYWYRQDPGQGLRLIYYSQIVNDFQKGDIAEGYSVSREKKESFPLTVTSAQKNPTAFYLCASQDRGWGLNTEAFFGQGTRLTVV.